This T cell receptor (beta chain) comes out of a study of T cell responses to AZD1222 COVID-19 vaccine. Clones were sequenced by immunoSEQ multiplex PCR, and TCRdb holds only the in-frame ones, with some missing. Counted here are more than 90,000 clones, more than 85% occurring once; the ten biggest clones make up about 15%. The CDR3 loop spans 15 amino acids. Germline CDR1 and CDR2: MGHRA and YSYEKL. Trimming at V came to 3 bases and at J to 4 bases, leaving 7 bases not matched to a gene. A few counts support this clone. The sample in question was peripheral blood, obtained on day 0 of AZD1222 vaccination. The rearrangement uses TRBV4-1 and TRBJ2-7, with 9 bases lining up with TRBD1. The TCR originated in an adult in good health. CDR3 coding DNA: TGCGCCAGCAGCCAGCCGGGACAGGGACGGTACGAGCAGTACTTC. Residues: CASSQPGQGRYEQYF.